One T cell receptor beta chain is described in this entry. The antigen is unknown. The record originates from a study of CD8 T cells in ankylosing spondylitis. General study results and limits: Blood from ankylosing spondylitis patients appeared to carry a characteristic roughly eight-variant TCR beta motif.

Trimming took off 0 bases at V and 4 bases at J, with 16 bases between the two ends. CDR1 is SGHRS, CDR2 YFSETQ, per germline. CDR3 length equals 16 residues. In TCRdb, the 5' RACE reads were re-called with MiXCR into one record per CDR3 protein. The table has 670,000 or so distinct CDR3 sequences, around 20% seen once. The sample was blood, either unsorted or a sorted T cell fraction (not recorded which). This sequence originates from a male donor with ankylosing spondylitis. The chain carries TRBV5-1 and TRBJ1-1, with unresolved D. This chain's CDR3 is CASSLEGAMRATEAFF. For the CDR3, the DNA is TGCGCCAGCAGCTTGGAGGGAGCCATGCGGGCCACTGAAGCTTTCTTT.